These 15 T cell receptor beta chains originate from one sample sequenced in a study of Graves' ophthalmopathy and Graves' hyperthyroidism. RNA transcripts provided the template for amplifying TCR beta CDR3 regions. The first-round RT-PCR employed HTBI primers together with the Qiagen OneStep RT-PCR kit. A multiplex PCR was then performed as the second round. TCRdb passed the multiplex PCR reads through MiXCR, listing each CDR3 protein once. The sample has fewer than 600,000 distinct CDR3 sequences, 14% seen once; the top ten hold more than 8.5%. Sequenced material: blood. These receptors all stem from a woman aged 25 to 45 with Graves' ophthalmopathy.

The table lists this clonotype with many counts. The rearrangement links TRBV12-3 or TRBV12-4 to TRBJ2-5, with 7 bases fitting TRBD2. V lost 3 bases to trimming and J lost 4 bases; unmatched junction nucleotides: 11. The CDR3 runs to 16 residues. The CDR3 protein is CASSFRAGGGGETQYF. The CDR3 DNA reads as TGTGCCAGCAGTTTTCGTGCTGGGGGGGGGGGAGAGACCCAGTACTTC.

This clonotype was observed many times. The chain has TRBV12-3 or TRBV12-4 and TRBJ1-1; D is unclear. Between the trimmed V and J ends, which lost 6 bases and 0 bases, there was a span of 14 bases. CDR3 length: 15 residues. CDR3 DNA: TGTGCCAGCAGCCCCCGGGGAGTTATGAACACTGAAGCTTTCTTT. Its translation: CASSPRGVMNTEAFF.

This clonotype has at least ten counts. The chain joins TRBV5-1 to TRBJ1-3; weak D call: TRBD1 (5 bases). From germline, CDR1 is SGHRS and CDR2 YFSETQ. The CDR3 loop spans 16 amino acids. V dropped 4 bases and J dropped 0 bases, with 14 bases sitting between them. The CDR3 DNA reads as TGCGCCAGCAGCGCTACAGGACAATCCTCTGGAAACACCATATATTTT. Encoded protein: CASSATGQSSGNTIYF. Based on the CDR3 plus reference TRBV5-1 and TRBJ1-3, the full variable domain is KAGVTQTPRYLIKTRGQQVTLSCSPISGHRSVSWYQQTPGQGLQFLFEYFSETQRNKGNFPGRFSGRQFSNSRSEMNVSTLELGDSALYLCASSATGQSSGNTIYFGEGSWLTVV.

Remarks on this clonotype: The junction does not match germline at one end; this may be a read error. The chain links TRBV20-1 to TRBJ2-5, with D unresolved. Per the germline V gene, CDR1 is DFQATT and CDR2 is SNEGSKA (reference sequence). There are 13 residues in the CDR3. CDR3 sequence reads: CSARATSQGTQYF. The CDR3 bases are TGCAGTGCTAGAGCGACATCCCAAGGGACCCAGTACTTC.

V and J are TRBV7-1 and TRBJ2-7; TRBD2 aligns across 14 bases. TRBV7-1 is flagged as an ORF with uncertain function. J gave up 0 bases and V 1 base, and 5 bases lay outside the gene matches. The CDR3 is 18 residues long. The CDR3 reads CASSSGTSGGSLSYEQYF. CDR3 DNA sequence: TGTGCCAGCAGCTCAGGGACTAGCGGGGGGTCCCTCTCCTACGAGCAGTACTTC.

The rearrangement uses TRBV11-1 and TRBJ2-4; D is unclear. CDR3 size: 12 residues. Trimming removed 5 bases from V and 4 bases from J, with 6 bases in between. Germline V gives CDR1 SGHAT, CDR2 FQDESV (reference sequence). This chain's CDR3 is CASSRLKNIQYF. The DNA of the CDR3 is TGTGCCAGCAGCCGCCTGAAAAACATTCAGTACTTC.

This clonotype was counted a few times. The CDR3 bases are TGTGCCAGCAGTTACTTTGGGACAGTGCATTTT. Translated: CASSYFGTVHF. The chain links TRBV6-2 or TRBV6-3 to TRBJ1-5; 7 nucleotides line up with TRBD1. CDR1 and CDR2 from the germline V gene are MNHEY and SVGEGT. This CDR3 comprises 11 residues. V shed 1 base, J shed 15 bases, and the junction held 3 bases outside the gene matches.

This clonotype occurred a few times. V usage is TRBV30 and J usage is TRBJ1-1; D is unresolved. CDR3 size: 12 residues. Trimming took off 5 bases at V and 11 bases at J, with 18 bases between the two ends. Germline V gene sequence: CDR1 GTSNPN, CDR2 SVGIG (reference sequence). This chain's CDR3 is CAWGGTAGIAFF. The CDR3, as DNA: TGTGCCTGGGGTGGTACAGCCGGAATCGCTTTCTTT.

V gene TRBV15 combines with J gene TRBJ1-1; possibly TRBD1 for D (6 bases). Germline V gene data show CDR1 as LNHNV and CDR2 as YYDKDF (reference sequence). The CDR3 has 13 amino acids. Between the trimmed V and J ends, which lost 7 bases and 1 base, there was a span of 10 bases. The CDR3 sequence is CATNRVGNTEAFF. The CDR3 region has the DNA TGTGCCACCAACAGGGTGGGGAACACTGAAGCTTTCTTT.

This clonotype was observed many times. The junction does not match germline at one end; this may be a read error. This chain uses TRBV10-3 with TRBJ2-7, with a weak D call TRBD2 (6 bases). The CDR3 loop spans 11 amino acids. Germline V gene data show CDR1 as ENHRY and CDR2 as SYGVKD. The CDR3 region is CATRDGTSTIF. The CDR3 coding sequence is TGTGCCACACGGGACGGGACTTCTACTATCTTC.

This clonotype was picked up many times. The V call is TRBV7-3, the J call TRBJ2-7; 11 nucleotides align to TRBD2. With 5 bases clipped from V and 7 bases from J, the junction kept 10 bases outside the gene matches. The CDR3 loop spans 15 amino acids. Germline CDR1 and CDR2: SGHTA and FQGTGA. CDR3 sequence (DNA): TGTGCCAGCAGCCTAATAGCGGGAGGGCCGGGAGAGCAGTACTTC. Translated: CASSLIAGGPGEQYF.

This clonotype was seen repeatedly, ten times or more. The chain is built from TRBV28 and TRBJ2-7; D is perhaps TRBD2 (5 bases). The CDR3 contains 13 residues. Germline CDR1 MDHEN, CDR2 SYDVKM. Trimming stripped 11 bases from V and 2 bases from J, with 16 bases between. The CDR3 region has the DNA TGTGCCTCCCATAGCGACGCTCCCTACGAGCAGTACTTC. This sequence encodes CASHSDAPYEQYF.

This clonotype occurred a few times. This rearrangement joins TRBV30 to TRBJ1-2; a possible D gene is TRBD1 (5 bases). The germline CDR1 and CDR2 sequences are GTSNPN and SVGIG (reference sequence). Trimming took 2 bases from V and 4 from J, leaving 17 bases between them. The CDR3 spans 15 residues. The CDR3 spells CAWSIPMRGRYGYTF. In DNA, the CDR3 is TGTGCCTGGAGTATCCCGATGAGGGGCCGCTATGGCTACACCTTC.

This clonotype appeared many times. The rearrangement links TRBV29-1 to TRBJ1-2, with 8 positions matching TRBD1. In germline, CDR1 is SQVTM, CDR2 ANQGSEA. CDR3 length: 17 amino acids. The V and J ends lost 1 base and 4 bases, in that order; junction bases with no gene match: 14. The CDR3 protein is CSVEVRDRRLEAYGYTF. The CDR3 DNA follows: TGCAGCGTTGAAGTCCGGGACAGGAGATTGGAAGCCTATGGCTACACCTTC.

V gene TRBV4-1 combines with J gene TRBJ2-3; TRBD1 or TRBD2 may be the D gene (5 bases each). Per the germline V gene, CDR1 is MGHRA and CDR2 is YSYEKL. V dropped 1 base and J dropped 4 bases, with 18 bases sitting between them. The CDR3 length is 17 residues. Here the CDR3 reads CASSQVVAGSRADTQYF. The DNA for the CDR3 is TGCGCCAGCAGCCAAGTCGTGGCAGGGAGTCGCGCAGATACGCAGTATTTT.